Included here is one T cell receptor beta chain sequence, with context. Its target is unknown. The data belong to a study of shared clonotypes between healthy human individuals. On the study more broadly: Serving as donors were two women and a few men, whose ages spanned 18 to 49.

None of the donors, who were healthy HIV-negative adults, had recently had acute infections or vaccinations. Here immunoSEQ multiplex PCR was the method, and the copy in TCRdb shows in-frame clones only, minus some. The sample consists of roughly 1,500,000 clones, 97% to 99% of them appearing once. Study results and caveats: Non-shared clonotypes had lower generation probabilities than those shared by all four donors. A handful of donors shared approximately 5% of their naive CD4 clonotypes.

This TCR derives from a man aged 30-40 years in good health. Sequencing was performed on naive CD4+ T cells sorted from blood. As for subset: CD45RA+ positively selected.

CDR3 in DNA: TGTGCCAGCAGCTTAGGGGTCCCCCGACGGGAGACCCAGTACTTC. The encoded protein is CASSLGVPRRETQYF. V is TRBV7-8 and J is TRBJ2-5; D gene unclear. The CDR3 contains 15 residues. The V gene lost 1 base and the J gene lost 5 bases, with 14 bases spanning the gap. CDR1 is SGHVS, CDR2 FQNEAQ, per germline. Full variable domain (remainder filled in from reference TRBV7-8 and TRBJ2-5): GAGVSQSPRYKVAKRGQDVALRCDPISGHVSLFWYQQALGQGPEFLTYFQNEAQLDKSGLPSDRFFAERPEGSVSTLKIQRTQQEDSAVYLCASSLGVPRRETQYFGPGTRLLVL.